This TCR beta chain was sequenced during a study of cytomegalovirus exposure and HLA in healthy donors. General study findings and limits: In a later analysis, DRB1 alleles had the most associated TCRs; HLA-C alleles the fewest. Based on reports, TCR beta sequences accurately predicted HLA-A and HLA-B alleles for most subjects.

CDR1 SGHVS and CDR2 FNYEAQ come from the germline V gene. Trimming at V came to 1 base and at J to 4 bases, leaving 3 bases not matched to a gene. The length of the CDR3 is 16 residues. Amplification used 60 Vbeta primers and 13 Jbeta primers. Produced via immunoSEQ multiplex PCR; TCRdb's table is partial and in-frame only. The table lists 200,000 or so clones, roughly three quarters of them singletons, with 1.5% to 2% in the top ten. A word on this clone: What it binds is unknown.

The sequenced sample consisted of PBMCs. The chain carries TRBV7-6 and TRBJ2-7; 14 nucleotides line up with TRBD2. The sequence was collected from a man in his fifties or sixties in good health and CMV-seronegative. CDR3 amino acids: CASSLGTSGRIYEQYF. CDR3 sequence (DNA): TGTGCCAGCAGCTTAGGGACTAGCGGGAGGATTTACGAGCAGTACTTC.